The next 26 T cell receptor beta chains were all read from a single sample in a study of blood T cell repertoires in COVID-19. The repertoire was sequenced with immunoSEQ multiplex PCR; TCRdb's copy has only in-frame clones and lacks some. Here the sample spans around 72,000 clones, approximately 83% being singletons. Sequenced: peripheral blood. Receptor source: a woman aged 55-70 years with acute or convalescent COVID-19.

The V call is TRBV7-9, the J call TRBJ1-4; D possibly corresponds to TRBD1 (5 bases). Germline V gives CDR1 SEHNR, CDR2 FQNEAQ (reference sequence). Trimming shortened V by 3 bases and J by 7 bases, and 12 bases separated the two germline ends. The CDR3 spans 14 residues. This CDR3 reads CASSFKGASEKLFF. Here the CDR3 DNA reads TGTGCCAGCAGCTTTAAAGGGGCGAGTGAAAAACTGTTTTTT.

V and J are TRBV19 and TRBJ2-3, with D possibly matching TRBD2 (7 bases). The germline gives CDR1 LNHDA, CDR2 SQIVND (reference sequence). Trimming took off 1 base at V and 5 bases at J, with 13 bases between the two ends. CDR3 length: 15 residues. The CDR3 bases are TGTGCCAGTAGTATAGGTGGGGGGGCCCTAGATACGCAGTATTTT. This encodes CASSIGGGALDTQYF.

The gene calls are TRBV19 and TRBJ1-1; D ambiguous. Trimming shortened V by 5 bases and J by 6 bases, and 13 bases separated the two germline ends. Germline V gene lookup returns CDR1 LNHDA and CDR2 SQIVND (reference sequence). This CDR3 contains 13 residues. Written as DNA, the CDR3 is TGTGCCAGTAGTCCCCCCCGAGGGTCTGAAGCTTTCTTT. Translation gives CASSPPRGSEAFF.

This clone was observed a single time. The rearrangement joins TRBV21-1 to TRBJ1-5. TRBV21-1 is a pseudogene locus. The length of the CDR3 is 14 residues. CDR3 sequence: CASSPRGRCQPQHF. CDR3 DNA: TGTGCCAGCAGCCCGCGGGGGCGGTGTCAGCCCCAGCATTTT.

The CDR3 reads CASSLFLANYGYTF. The CDR3 nucleotides are TGTGCCAGCAGCCTTTTTTTAGCTAACTATGGCTACACCTTC. V gene TRBV7-9 combines with J gene TRBJ1-2, with unresolved D. Trimming cost V 5 bases and J 0 bases, with 10 bases left between them. The CDR3 is 14 residues long. CDR1 and CDR2 from the germline V gene are SEHNR and FQNEAQ (reference sequence).

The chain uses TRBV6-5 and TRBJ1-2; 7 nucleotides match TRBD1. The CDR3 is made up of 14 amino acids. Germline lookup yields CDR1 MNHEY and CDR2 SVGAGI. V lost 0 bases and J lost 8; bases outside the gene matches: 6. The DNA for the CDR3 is TGTGCCAGCAGTTACTCTCAGGGGGTGGGCGGCTACACCTTC. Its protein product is CASSYSQGVGGYTF.

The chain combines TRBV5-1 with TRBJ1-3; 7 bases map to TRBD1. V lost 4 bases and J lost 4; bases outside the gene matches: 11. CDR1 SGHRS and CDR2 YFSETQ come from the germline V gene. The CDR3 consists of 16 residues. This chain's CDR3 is CASSPRQGTTGNTIYF. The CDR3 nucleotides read TGCGCCAGCAGCCCCAGACAGGGAACAACAGGAAACACCATATATTTT. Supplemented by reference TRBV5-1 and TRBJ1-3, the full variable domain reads KAGVTQTPRYLIKTRGQQVTLSCSPISGHRSVSWYQQTPGQGLQFLFEYFSETQRNKGNFPGRFSGRQFSNSRSEMNVSTLELGDSALYLCASSPRQGTTGNTIYFGEGSWLTVV.

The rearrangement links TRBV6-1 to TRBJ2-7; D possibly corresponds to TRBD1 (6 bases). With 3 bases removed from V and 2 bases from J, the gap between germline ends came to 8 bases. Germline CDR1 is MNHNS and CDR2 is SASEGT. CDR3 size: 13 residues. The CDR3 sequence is CASSDGQPYEQYF. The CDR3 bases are TGTGCCAGCAGTGACGGACAGCCCTACGAGCAGTACTTC.

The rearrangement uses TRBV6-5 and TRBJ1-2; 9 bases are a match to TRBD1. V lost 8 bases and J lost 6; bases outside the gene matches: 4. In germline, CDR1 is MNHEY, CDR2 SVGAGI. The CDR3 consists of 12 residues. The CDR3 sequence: CASVGQGNGYTF. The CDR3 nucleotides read TGTGCCAGCGTGGGACAGGGAAATGGCTACACCTTC.

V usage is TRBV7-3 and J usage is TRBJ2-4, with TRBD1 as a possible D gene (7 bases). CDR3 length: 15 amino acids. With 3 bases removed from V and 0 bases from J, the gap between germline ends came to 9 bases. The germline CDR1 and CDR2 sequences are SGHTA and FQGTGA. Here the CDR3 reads CASSFQGGAKNIQYF. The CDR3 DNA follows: TGTGCCAGCAGCTTTCAGGGGGGAGCCAAAAACATTCAGTACTTC.

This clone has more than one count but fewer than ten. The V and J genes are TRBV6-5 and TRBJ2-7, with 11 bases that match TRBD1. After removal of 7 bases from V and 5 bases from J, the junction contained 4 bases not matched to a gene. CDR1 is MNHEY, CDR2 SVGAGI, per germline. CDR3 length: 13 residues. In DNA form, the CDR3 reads TGTGCCAGCACCGGGACAGGGGGAAACGAGCAGTACTTC. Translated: CASTGTGGNEQYF.

This CDR3 reads CASSVDRGDEKLFF. The CDR3 DNA sequence: TGTGCCAGCAGCGTAGACAGGGGTGATGAAAAACTGTTTTTT. The chain uses TRBV9 and TRBJ1-4; TRBD1 matches at 7 bases. The CDR3 consists of 14 residues. Germline CDR1 SGDLS, CDR2 YYNGEE. Trimming cost V 0 bases and J 6 bases; bases outside gene matches: 2.

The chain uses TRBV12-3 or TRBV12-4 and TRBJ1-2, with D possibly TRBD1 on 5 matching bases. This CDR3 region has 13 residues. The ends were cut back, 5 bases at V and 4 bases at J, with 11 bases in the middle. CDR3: CASSRDSTYGYTF. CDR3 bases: TGTGCCAGCAGTCGGGACTCCACCTATGGCTACACCTTC.

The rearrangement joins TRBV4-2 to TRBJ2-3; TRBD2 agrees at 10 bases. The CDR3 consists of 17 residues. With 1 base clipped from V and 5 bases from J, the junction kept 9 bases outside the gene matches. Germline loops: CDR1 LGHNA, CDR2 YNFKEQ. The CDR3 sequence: CASSQGAGGNRGDTQYF. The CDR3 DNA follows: TGTGCCAGCAGCCAAGGAGCGGGGGGGAACAGGGGAGATACGCAGTATTTT.

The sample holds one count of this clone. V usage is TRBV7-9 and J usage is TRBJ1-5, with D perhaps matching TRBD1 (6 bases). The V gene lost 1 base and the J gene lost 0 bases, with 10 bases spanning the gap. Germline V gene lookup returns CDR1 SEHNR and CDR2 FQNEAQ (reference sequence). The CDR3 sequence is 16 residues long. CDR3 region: CASSLGPGDSNQPQHF. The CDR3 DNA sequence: TGTGCCAGCAGCTTAGGACCAGGGGATAGCAATCAGCCCCAGCATTTT.

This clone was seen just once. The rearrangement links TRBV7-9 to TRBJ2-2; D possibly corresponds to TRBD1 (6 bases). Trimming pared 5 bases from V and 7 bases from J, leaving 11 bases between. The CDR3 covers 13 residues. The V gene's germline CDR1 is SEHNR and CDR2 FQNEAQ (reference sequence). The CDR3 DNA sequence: TGTGCCAGCAGCCGGAAGACAGGCGGGGAGCTGTTTTTT. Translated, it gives CASSRKTGGELFF.

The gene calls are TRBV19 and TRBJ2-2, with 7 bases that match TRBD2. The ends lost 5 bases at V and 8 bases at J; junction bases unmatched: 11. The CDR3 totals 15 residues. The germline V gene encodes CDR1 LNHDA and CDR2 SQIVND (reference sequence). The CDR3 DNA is TGTGCCAGTAGTTCCCAACTGACTAGCTCTGGGGAGCTGTTTTTT. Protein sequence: CASSSQLTSSGELFF.

The CDR3 region has the DNA TGTGCCAGCAGCGCACGGACACTGACTGAAGCTTTCTTT. Residues: CASSARTLTEAFF. This chain uses TRBV5-5 with TRBJ1-1, with D possibly TRBD1 on 5 matching bases. In germline, CDR1 is SGHKS, CDR2 YYEKEE (reference sequence). The V gene lost 4 bases and the J gene lost 5 bases, with 12 bases spanning the gap. The CDR3 covers 13 residues.

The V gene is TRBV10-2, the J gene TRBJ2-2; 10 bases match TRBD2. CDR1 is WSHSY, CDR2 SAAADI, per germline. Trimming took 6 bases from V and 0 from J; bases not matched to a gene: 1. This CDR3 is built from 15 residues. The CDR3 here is CASRTSGANTGELFF. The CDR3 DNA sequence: TGCGCCAGCAGAACTAGCGGGGCGAACACCGGGGAGCTGTTTTTT.

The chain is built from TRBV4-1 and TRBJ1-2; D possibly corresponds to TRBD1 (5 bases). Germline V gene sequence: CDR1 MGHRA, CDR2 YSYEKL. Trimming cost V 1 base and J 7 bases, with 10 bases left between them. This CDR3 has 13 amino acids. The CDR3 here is CASSQGQGLGYTF. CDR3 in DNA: TGCGCCAGCAGCCAAGGTCAGGGCCTTGGCTACACCTTC.

The CDR3 region is CASSQEFGSSGNTIYF. The CDR3, as DNA: TGTGCCAGCAGCCAAGAATTTGGTAGCTCTGGAAACACCATATATTTT. This chain connects TRBV4-2 to TRBJ1-3; D is unresolved. Germline CDR1 is LGHNA and CDR2 is YNFKEQ. The CDR3 runs 16 residues. V lost 0 bases and J lost 0, with 9 bases in between.

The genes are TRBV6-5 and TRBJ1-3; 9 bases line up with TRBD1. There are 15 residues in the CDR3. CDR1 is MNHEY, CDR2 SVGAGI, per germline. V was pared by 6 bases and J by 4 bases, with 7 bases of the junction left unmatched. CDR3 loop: CASRPGQGTGNTIYF. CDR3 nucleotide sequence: TGTGCCAGCAGGCCGGGACAGGGAACCGGAAACACCATATATTTT.

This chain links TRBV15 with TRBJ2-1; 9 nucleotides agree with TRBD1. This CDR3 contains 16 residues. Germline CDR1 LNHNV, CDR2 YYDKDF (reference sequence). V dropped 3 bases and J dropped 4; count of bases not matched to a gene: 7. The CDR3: CATSRVTGGNYNEQFF. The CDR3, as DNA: TGTGCCACCAGCAGGGTCACAGGGGGCAATTACAATGAGCAGTTCTTC.

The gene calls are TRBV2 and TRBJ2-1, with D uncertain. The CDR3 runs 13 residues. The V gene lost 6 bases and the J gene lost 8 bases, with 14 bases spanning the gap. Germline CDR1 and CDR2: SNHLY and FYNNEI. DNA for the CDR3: TGTGCCAGCAGCTTACAGATGGTCCATGAGCAGTTCTTC. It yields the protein CASSLQMVHEQFF.

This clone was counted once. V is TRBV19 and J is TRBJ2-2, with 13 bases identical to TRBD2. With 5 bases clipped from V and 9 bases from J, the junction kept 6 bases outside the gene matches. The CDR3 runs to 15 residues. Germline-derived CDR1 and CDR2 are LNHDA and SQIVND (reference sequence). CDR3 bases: TGTGCCAGTAGTGCCACTAGCGGGGGGGAAAGGGAGCTGTTTTTT. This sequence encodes CASSATSGGERELFF.

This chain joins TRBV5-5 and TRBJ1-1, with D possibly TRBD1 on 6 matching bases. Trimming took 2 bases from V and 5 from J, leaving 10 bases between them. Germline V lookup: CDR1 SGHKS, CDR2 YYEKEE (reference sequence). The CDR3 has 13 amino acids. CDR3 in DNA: TGTGCCAGCAGCTTAACAGGGAAGACTGAAGCTTTCTTT. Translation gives CASSLTGKTEAFF.